A single sample is the source of the 3 T cell receptor beta chains below, sequenced in a study of immune evolution from preneoplasia to lung adenocarcinoma. The method was immunoSEQ multiplex PCR; TCRdb's version includes in-frame clones alone and lacks a portion of them. The data contain around 20,000 clones, approximately 71% of them singletons. The sample consisted of FFPE invasive lung adenocarcinoma tissue. These receptors were obtained from a person between 60 and 69 years old with lung adenocarcinoma.

The J gene is TRBJ2-2, the V gene TRBV11-2; possibly TRBD2 for D (6 bases). In germline, CDR1 is SGHAT, CDR2 FQNNGV. Trimming stripped 6 bases from V and 4 bases from J, with 12 bases between. The CDR3 contains 14 residues. This CDR3 is CASRLARITGELFF. As DNA, the CDR3 is TGTGCCAGCAGGCTAGCGAGAATCACCGGGGAGCTGTTTTTT.

CDR3 in amino acids: CASSLDLAGAGEQFF. DNA for the CDR3: TGTGCCAGCAGCTTAGACCTAGCGGGAGCCGGAGAGCAGTTCTTC. The chain links TRBV11-2 to TRBJ2-1; TRBD2 agrees at 10 bases. The CDR3 extends over 15 amino acids. V lost 0 bases to trimming and J lost 10 bases; unmatched junction nucleotides: 6. The V gene's germline CDR1 is SGHAT and CDR2 FQNNGV. The variable domain in full, completed from reference TRBV11-2 and TRBJ2-1, reads EAGVAQSPRYKIIEKRQSVAFWCNPISGHATLYWYQQILGQGPKLLIQFQNNGVVDDSQLPKDRFSAERLKGVDSTLKIQPAKLEDSAVYLCASSLDLAGAGEQFFGPGTRLTVL.

J is TRBJ2-7 and V is TRBV19; D ambiguous. The germline V gene encodes CDR1 LNHDA and CDR2 SQIVND (reference sequence). V dropped 0 bases and J dropped 3 bases, with 6 bases sitting between them. CDR3 length equals 13 residues. CDR3 DNA sequence: TGTGCCAGTAGTATAGAGGCCAGCTACGAGCAGTACTTC. It codes for CASSIEASYEQYF.